This TCR beta chain was identified in a study of T cell repertoires in cytomegalovirus infection. Overall study: Public TCR beta signatures provided an indication of both CMV infection and a matching HLA type. Regarding the study as a whole: Carriage of CMV together with the relevant HLA was identifiable through cumulative public TCR beta family frequency.

TCRdb used MiXCR to reprocess the reads, holding one entry per CDR3 protein. This sample yields approximately 170,000 distinct CDR3 sequences, of which approximately 15% are seen a single time; 25% to 30% belongs to the top ten. This clonotype was picked up many times. Antigen: not known. The CDR3 totals 19 residues. Germline values: CDR1 MNHEY, CDR2 SVGAGI. V lost 2 bases, J lost 0 bases, and 13 bases stayed unmatched. This clonotype originated in a human donor in good health (CMV status not recorded). Some clones in this sample may be carry-over from other donors' samples. What was sequenced was PBMCs. This chain joins TRBV6-5 and TRBJ2-7; 10 bases map to TRBD2. CDR3 sequence (DNA): TGTGCCAGCAGTTACCCCTCTAGCGGGAGTTTCCTCAGCTCCTACGAGCAGTACTTC. Protein sequence: CASSYPSSGSFLSSYEQYF.